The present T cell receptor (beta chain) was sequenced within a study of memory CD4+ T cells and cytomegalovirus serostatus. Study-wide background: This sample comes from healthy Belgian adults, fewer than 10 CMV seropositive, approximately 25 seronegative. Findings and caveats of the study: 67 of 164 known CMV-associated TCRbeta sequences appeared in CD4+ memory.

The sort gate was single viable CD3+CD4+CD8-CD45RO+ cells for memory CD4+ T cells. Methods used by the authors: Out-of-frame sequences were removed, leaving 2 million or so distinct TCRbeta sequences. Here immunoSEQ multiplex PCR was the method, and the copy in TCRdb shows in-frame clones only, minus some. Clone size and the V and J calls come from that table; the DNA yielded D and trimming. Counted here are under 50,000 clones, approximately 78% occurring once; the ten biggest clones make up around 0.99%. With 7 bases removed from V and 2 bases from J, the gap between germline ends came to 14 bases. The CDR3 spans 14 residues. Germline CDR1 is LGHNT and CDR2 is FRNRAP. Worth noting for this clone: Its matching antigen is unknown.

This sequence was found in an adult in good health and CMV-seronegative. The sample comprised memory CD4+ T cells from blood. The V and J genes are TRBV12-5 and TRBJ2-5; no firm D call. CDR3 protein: CASASPGPQETQYF. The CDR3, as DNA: TGTGCTAGTGCCTCACCTGGGCCTCAAGAGACCCAGTACTTC. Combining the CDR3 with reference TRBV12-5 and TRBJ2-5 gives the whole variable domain DARVTQTPRHKVTEMGQEVTMRCQPILGHNTVFWYRQTMMQGLELLAYFRNRAPLDDSGMPKDRFSAEMPDATLATLKIQPSEPRDSAVYFCASASPGPQETQYFGPGTRLLVL.